This T cell receptor beta chain was profiled in a study of tumour-infiltrating T cells in Burkitt lymphoma. Study-wide background: Overall and progression-free survival were predicted by productive clonality.

Trimming left V 5 bases short and J 4 bases short, with 6 bases between. CDR1 is GTSNPN and CDR2 is SVGIG in the germline V gene (reference sequence). The CDR3 covers 11 residues. Produced via immunoSEQ multiplex PCR; TCRdb's table is partial and in-frame only. This table holds about 9,200 clones, approximately 56% found once. A few counts support this clone. The chain joins TRBV30 to TRBJ2-1; D not certain. This sequence was found in a human donor with diffuse large B-cell lymphoma. Sequenced input: tumor tissue. Here the CDR3 DNA reads TGTGCCTGGCGGGTTTACAATGAGCAGTTCTTC. This codes for CAWRVYNEQFF.